These 29 T cell receptor beta chains were all obtained from the same sample, sequenced in a study of T cell repertoires in cytomegalovirus infection. TCRdb ran MiXCR on the reads and lists one entry per CDR3 protein. The sample lists under 50,000 distinct CDR3 sequences, roughly 20% occurring once. These receptors lack a known antigen. The sample was CD8+ T cells from cultured PBMCs, taken from culture after CMV antigen stimulation. The receptors stem from a human donor in good health (CMV status not recorded). Some clones in this sample may be carry-over from other donors' samples.

The chain is built from TRBV6-5 and TRBJ2-1, with 10 bases lining up with TRBD2. V was clipped by 6 bases and J by 9 bases; unmatched bases: 8. Germline assignment: CDR1 MNHEY and CDR2 SVGAGI. The CDR3 sequence is 14 residues long. CDR3 amino acids: CASSQAPSGSEQFF. The CDR3 coding sequence is TGTGCCAGCAGCCAGGCTCCTAGCGGGAGTGAGCAGTTCTTC.

The chain combines TRBV7-8 with TRBJ1-2; D is possibly TRBD1 (6 bases). Germline V lookup: CDR1 SGHVS, CDR2 FQNEAQ. This CDR3 has 17 residues. With 5 bases removed from V and 0 bases from J, the gap between germline ends came to 19 bases. The CDR3: CASSGWTETLSNYGYTF. The CDR3 DNA is TGTGCCAGCAGCGGATGGACAGAGACCCTTTCTAACTATGGCTACACCTTC.

The V call is TRBV7-2, the J call TRBJ2-5; D unresolved. CDR3 length: 14 amino acids. The germline V gene has CDR1 SGHTA and CDR2 FQGNSA. Trimming left V 6 bases short and J 0 bases short, with 11 bases between. The CDR3 region has the DNA TGTGCCAGCAGAGATTACAGACACCAAGAGACCCAGTACTTC. Amino acid sequence: CASRDYRHQETQYF. The full variable domain, with the rest looked up from reference TRBV7-2 and TRBJ2-5, is GAGVSQSPSNKVTEKGKDVELRCDPISGHTALYWYRQSLGQGLEFLIYFQGNSAPDKSGLPSDRFSAERTGGSVSTLTIQRTQQEDSAVYLCASRDYRHQETQYFGPGTRLLVL.

The CDR3 region is CASSLPGGATEAFF. In DNA form, the CDR3 reads TGTGCCAGCAGCTTACCAGGGGGGGCCACTGAAGCTTTCTTT. This chain links TRBV7-9 with TRBJ1-1; 7 bases are shared with TRBD1. This CDR3 is 14 amino acids long. Unmatched junction bases numbered 4, after V lost 2 bases and J lost 4 bases. From germline, CDR1 is SEHNR and CDR2 FQNEAQ (reference sequence).

V gene TRBV7-8 combines with J gene TRBJ2-1; a possible D gene is TRBD1 (5 bases). Trimming pared 0 bases from V and 6 bases from J, leaving 6 bases between. Germline-derived CDR1 and CDR2 are SGHVS and FQNEAQ. The CDR3 length is 13 residues. The CDR3 DNA is TGTGCCAGCAGCTTAGCAGGGGTCAATGAGCAGTTCTTC. Amino acid sequence: CASSLAGVNEQFF.

The genes are TRBV7-9 and TRBJ2-5; perhaps TRBD2 as D (5 bases). CDR3 size: 14 residues. Germline CDR1 and CDR2: SEHNR and FQNEAQ (reference sequence). Trimming stripped 5 bases from V and 4 bases from J, with 14 bases between. CDR3 sequence reads: CASSPLLGRETQYF. CDR3 sequence (DNA): TGTGCCAGCAGCCCCTTGTTGGGGAGAGAGACCCAGTACTTC.

The chain carries TRBV15 and TRBJ2-7; D is ambiguous. Germline loops: CDR1 LNHNV, CDR2 YYDKDF (reference sequence). The CDR3 totals 14 residues. Trimming removed 11 bases at V and 0 bases at J, with 17 bases between. The CDR3 coding sequence is TGTGCCTCGTCGGACCGTCAGGCCTCCTACGAGCAGTACTTC. Translating gives CASSDRQASYEQYF. Full variable domain (remainder filled in from reference TRBV15 and TRBJ2-7): DAMVIQNPRYQVTQFGKPVTLSCSQTLNHNVMYWYQQKSSQAPKLLFHYYDKDFNNEADTPDNFQSRRPNTSFCFLDIRSPGLGDTAMYLCASSDRQASYEQYFGPGTRLTVT.

This chain connects TRBV4-2 to TRBJ2-4; D is possibly TRBD1 or TRBD2 (5 bases each). The germline V gene encodes CDR1 LGHNA and CDR2 YNFKEQ. The CDR3 is made up of 18 amino acids. Trimming pared 4 bases from V and 0 bases from J, leaving 19 bases between. The CDR3 sequence: CASSLGAVQRLAKNIQYF. CDR3 sequence (DNA): TGTGCCAGCAGCCTCGGGGCAGTCCAAAGACTAGCCAAAAACATTCAGTACTTC.

This clonotype was seen at least ten times. The CDR3 sequence: CASSFLGNEQFF. For the CDR3, the DNA is TGCGCCAGCAGCTTTCTGGGCAATGAGCAGTTCTTC. This chain links TRBV5-1 with TRBJ2-1, with D uncertain. Germline CDR1 is SGHRS and CDR2 is YFSETQ. V was shortened by 2 bases and J by 6 bases, with 6 bases between the two germline ends. CDR3 length equals 12 residues.

This clonotype occurred many times. The V call is TRBV7-9, the J call TRBJ2-3, with TRBD1 matching over 8 bases. V was pared by 7 bases and J by 1 base, with 10 bases of the junction left unmatched. The CDR3 is made up of 16 amino acids. Germline V gene lookup returns CDR1 SEHNR and CDR2 FQNEAQ (reference sequence). In DNA form, the CDR3 reads TGTGCCAGCACCCCCGTAGACAGGGGACGCACAGATACGCAGTATTTT. Translating gives CASTPVDRGRTDTQYF.

The chain couples TRBV7-2 to TRBJ2-5; weak D call: TRBD2 (7 bases). This CDR3 contains 16 residues. Germline CDR1 is SGHTA and CDR2 is FQGNSA. The V end was cut by 1 base, the J end by 4 bases, with 16 bases between. CDR3 in amino acids: CASSLVGGGSRETQYF. CDR3 DNA: TGTGCCAGCAGCTTAGTGGGGGGGGGCAGCCGAGAGACCCAGTACTTC.

The rearrangement links TRBV19 to TRBJ2-7, with TRBD1 as a possible D gene (5 bases). Judging by the DNA end, TRBJ2-1 fits better; the J call may be wrong. The CDR3 is 13 amino acids. Germline CDR1 LNHDA, CDR2 SQIVND (reference sequence). The CDR3 spells CASSIALYREQFF. In DNA, the CDR3 is TGTGCCAGTAGTATAGCCTTATACAGGGAGCAGTTCTTC.

In its sample, this clonotype was seen many times. J is TRBJ2-1 and V is TRBV2; 8 nucleotides match TRBD2. CDR3 size: 15 residues. CDR1 and CDR2 from the germline V gene are SNHLY and FYNNEI. J was trimmed by 8 bases and V by 2 bases; bases with no gene match: 8. The DNA of the CDR3 is TGTGCCAGCAGTGAACCCAGCGGGGGATTTTATGAGCAGTTCTTC. Its translation is CASSEPSGGFYEQFF.

The chain joins TRBV15 to TRBJ2-4; D is unclear. Germline V gene sequence: CDR1 LNHNV, CDR2 YYDKDF (reference sequence). The CDR3 contains 12 residues. Trimming removed 2 bases at V and 9 bases at J, with 8 bases between. CDR3 sequence reads: CATSRKGLIQYF. For the CDR3, the DNA is TGTGCCACCAGCAGAAAGGGCCTCATTCAGTACTTC.

The chain links TRBV10-3 to TRBJ2-1; D may be TRBD1 (5 bases). The CDR3 contains 16 residues. Germline loops: CDR1 ENHRY, CDR2 SYGVKD. V dropped 2 bases and J dropped 1 base, with 12 bases sitting between them. The CDR3 loop reads CAISEQEGESYNEQFF. CDR3 DNA: TGTGCCATCAGTGAGCAGGAAGGGGAATCCTACAATGAGCAGTTCTTC.

This clonotype was observed a few times. The chain employs TRBV24-1 and TRBJ2-1; the D gene is possibly TRBD2 (5 bases). The V end was cut by 4 bases, the J end by 0 bases, with 15 bases between. This CDR3 contains 17 residues. Germline-derived CDR1 and CDR2 are KGHDR and SFDVKD. The DNA of the CDR3 is TGTGCCACCAGTGACCGGGGAGACCCAAGCTCCTACAATGAGCAGTTCTTC. Residues: CATSDRGDPSSYNEQFF.

The chain couples TRBV6-4 to TRBJ1-5, with 9 bases aligning to TRBD1. This CDR3 has 19 residues. Germline CDR1 and CDR2: MRHNA and SNTAGT. V shed 6 bases and J 3 bases; nucleotides not matched to a gene: 18. CDR3 in amino acids: CASRTPPVPDRGHNQPQHF. In DNA form, the CDR3 reads TGTGCCAGCAGAACACCCCCCGTCCCGGACAGGGGACACAATCAGCCCCAGCATTTT.

The rearrangement links TRBV6-5 to TRBJ2-7, with D perhaps being TRBD1 or TRBD2 (5 bases each). V was cut by 5 bases and J by 3 bases, with 14 bases left in between. Germline loops: CDR1 MNHEY, CDR2 SVGAGI. This CDR3 region has 14 residues. CDR3 amino acids: CASSKGPLGYEQYF. The CDR3, as DNA: TGTGCCAGCAGTAAGGGACCCCTCGGCTACGAGCAGTACTTC.

The gene calls are TRBV11-2 and TRBJ1-1, with 11 bases aligning to TRBD1. The CDR3 runs 19 residues. V lost 2 bases, J lost 5 bases, and 16 bases stayed unmatched. CDR1 is SGHAT and CDR2 is FQNNGV in the germline V gene. The CDR3, as DNA: TGTGCCAGCAGCTTAATTTTCGTGGGGACAGGGGGTAGGGGGACTGAAGCTTTCTTT. Amino acids: CASSLIFVGTGGRGTEAFF.

This clonotype was seen a handful of times. The rearrangement uses TRBV27 and TRBJ2-3, with 7 bases matching TRBD2. V gave up 5 bases and J gave up 5 bases; unmatched junction bases: 10. The CDR3 runs 15 residues. Germline V gene lookup returns CDR1 MNHEY and CDR2 SMNVEV (reference sequence). CDR3 residues: CASSPPWGGLDTQYF. The CDR3 coding sequence is TGTGCCAGCAGTCCCCCGTGGGGGGGGTTAGATACGCAGTATTTT.

This chain links TRBV27 with TRBJ2-1; D gene unclear. The germline V gene has CDR1 MNHEY and CDR2 SMNVEV (reference sequence). There are 13 residues in the CDR3. Trimming took 5 bases from V and 6 from J, leaving 11 bases between them. The CDR3: CASSPLSPNEQFF. The CDR3 nucleotides are TGTGCCAGCAGTCCCCTCTCCCCCAATGAGCAGTTCTTC.

This clonotype occurred a few times. This chain links TRBV7-8 with TRBJ2-3; D uncertain. The germline V gene has CDR1 SGHVS and CDR2 FQNEAQ. Trimming cost V 5 bases and J 2 bases, with 20 bases left between them. This CDR3 is built from 17 residues. The chain's CDR3 is CASSGKWATSPTDTQYF. CDR3 DNA: TGTGCCAGCAGCGGCAAATGGGCCACAAGTCCCACAGATACGCAGTATTTT.

This clonotype was found a few times. The rearrangement uses TRBV11-2 and TRBJ2-3, with 13 bases lining up with TRBD2. V was pared by 4 bases and J by 1 base, with 5 bases of the junction left unmatched. Germline CDR1 is SGHAT and CDR2 is FQNNGV. The CDR3 is 17 residues long. This CDR3 reads CASSSGTSGDRTDTQYF. In DNA form, the CDR3 reads TGTGCCAGCAGCTCCGGGACTAGCGGGGACCGCACAGATACGCAGTATTTT.

The chain carries TRBV7-2 and TRBJ2-7, with D perhaps assigned TRBD1 or TRBD2 (5 bases each). V was shortened by 5 bases and J by 2 bases, with 13 bases between the two germline ends. The germline V gene encodes CDR1 SGHTA and CDR2 FQGNSA. The CDR3 runs to 14 residues. The CDR3 DNA is TGTGCCAGCAGCCTCGGTCCGGGGCCCTACGAGCAGTACTTC. Its protein is CASSLGPGPYEQYF.

The chain employs TRBV28 and TRBJ2-3; D call uncertain. The CDR3 length is 14 residues. In germline, CDR1 is MDHEN, CDR2 SYDVKM. The V end lost 3 bases, the J end lost 2 bases, and 9 bases lay between the germline ends. The CDR3: CASSFLGSTDTQYF. The CDR3 DNA follows: TGTGCCAGCAGTTTTCTGGGTTCCACAGATACGCAGTATTTT. Together with reference TRBV28 and TRBJ2-3, the CDR3 gives the full variable domain: DVKVTQSSRYLVKRTGEKVFLECVQDMDHENMFWYRQDPGLGLRLIYFSYDVKMKEKGDIPEGYSVSREKKERFSLILESASTNQTSMYLCASSFLGSTDTQYFGPGTRLTVL.

This rearrangement joins TRBV25-1 to TRBJ2-7; D unresolved. V was shortened by 1 base and J by 4 bases, with 2 bases between the two germline ends. The CDR3 extends over 11 amino acids. CDR1 is MGHDK, CDR2 SYGVNS, per germline. In DNA, the CDR3 is TGTGCCAGCAGTGAATGGTACGAGCAGTACTTC. Translation gives CASSEWYEQYF.

The chain couples TRBV10-3 to TRBJ2-7, with a tentative D call TRBD1 (5 bases). CDR3 size: 12 residues. Germline V gives CDR1 ENHRY, CDR2 SYGVKD. Trimming stripped 2 bases from V and 3 bases from J, with 5 bases between. The CDR3 loop reads CAISEGHYEQYF. In DNA, the CDR3 is TGTGCCATCAGTGAGGGACACTACGAGCAGTACTTC.

The chain joins TRBV6-2 or TRBV6-3 to TRBJ2-2; 8 bases are a match to TRBD2. The CDR3 loop spans 19 amino acids. In germline, CDR1 is MNHEY, CDR2 SVGEGT. V dropped 1 base and J dropped 5; count of bases not matched to a gene: 15. In DNA form, the CDR3 reads TGTGCCAGCAGTTACTTACCCTCCCTCACGGGGGGGGAAACCGGGGAGCTGTTTTTT. It specifies CASSYLPSLTGGETGELFF.

The chain has TRBV10-3 and TRBJ1-3; D is unresolved. CDR1 and CDR2 from the germline V gene are ENHRY and SYGVKD. CDR3 length equals 13 residues. Trimming removed 11 bases at V and 0 bases at J, with 11 bases between. Here the CDR3 DNA reads TGTGCCGGGCGGAGGGACTCTGGAAACACCATATATTTT. Its translation: CAGRRDSGNTIYF.